This TCR beta chain was profiled in a study of Graves' ophthalmopathy and Graves' hyperthyroidism (dated by TCRdb to about 2018). With regard to the full study: Peripheral blood was collected at initial diagnosis, before any treatment. For independent validation, a separate cohort was made up of approximately 19 hyperthyroidism patients plus 17 patients who later progressed from hyperthyroidism to ophthalmopathy. In roughly 6 hyperthyroidism patients, T-cell repertoires of thyroid tissue and blood were compared. Following sampling, methimazole starting at 30 mg daily was administered to hyperthyroidism patients, and high-dose intravenous methylprednisolone was administered to ophthalmopathy patients. A discovery set of 95 to 100 patients (43 ophthalmopathy, just over 55 stable hyperthyroidism) was enrolled to explore V-J signatures distinguishing ophthalmopathy from hyperthyroidism. For training and testing, the 100 or so patients in the discovery cohort were randomly divided in a 7:3 ratio. In total, around 130 blood samples were TCR-sequenced: 40 to 45 ophthalmopathy, roughly 80 hyperthyroidism and some 17 hyperthyroidism-to-ophthalmopathy patients. The study used TCR beta repertoire signatures to distinguish Graves' ophthalmopathy from Graves' hyperthyroidism and to predict progression to ophthalmopathy.

TCR beta CDR3 regions were amplified from RNA transcripts for repertoire sequencing. HTBI primers and the Qiagen OneStep RT-PCR kit were used in a first-round RT-PCR, which was followed by a second-round multiplex PCR, size selection and purification. The libraries underwent paired-end sequencing with 100 bp reads on an Illumina HiSeq2000. The original methods were these. SOAPnuke was used to process the reads, throwing out any read that had adapters, had uncalled bases, had a mean Phred below 15, or lacked an exact constant-primer or identifier match. COPE v1.2.5 was used to merge high-quality paired reads. Unique nucleotide sequences were defined as clonotypes and aligned to IMGT TRB V, D and J references using MiTCR v1.1. The analysis was limited to V-J combinations with a frequency above 0.0001, which together covered 99% to 99.2% of the repertoires. A TCR clonal expansion and chaos score per V-J combination was defined as the ratio of F50 clonal expansion to chaos observed in the TCRdist matrix. Welch's t-statistics and random forest were used to reduce the features to 10 to 15 V-J combinations, which were then used as input to a naive Bayes classifier. Thyroid-blood repertoire similarity was quantified with the Morisita-Horn index. TCRdb's own reprocessing of the public reads used fastp at Q25 and MiXCR and kept productive beta chains. CDR3 protein sequences are deduplicated, and each keeps its most common genes and DNA. The V and J calls were determined by TCRdb, not by the authors. This sample holds some 150,000 distinct CDR3 sequences; 39% were observed only once. The ten top clones hold roughly 8.9% of the sample.

Concerning this clonotype: The specificity of this receptor is unknown. No base quality values were provided; no much bigger clone lies one nucleotide off.

V trim: 5 bases; J trim: 5 bases; unmatched bases: 4. CDR3 length: 13 amino acids, cysteine to phenylalanine. The kept DNA is CDR3 alone, 39 bases in frame from the first base. The germline V gene (reference sequence) gives CDR1 as SGHAT and CDR2 as FQDESV. Summary of the overall study and its limitations: In validation, the model predicted ophthalmopathy progression with 70.59% sensitivity and approximately 75% specificity; roughly 12 predicted patients were CT-confirmed with GO in a median of around 6.5 months. In cross-validation, the 13-signature model distinguished ophthalmopathy from stable hyperthyroidism with approximately 88% sensitivity and about 84% specificity, and in the test set the corresponding values were approximately 79% and 70%. Most expanded thyroid clonotypes with a frequency above 0.001 also appeared in blood, which suggests that blood repertoires may reflect the immune response in the thyroid. No statistical method was used to predetermine the sample size, and group allocation was not hidden from the investigators.

The ophthalmopathy patients had moderately to severely active disease, with a Clinical Activity Score of 3 or higher, a NOSPECS grade of 4 or higher, and a disease duration of less than 3 months. Anyone with other autoimmune diseases, uncontrolled infections, pregnancy or lactation was excluded from the study. Clinical symptoms, serum thyroxine, TRAb, thyroid ultrasound and orbital computed tomography were used for diagnosis. Using Ficoll-Paque density gradient centrifugation, PBMCs were isolated from about 9.2 ml of fresh peripheral blood. Total RNA was extracted with Trizol reagent and quality-checked on an Agilent 2100 Bioanalyzer.

Recombination connected TRBV11-1 to TRBJ2-5; 8 central bases correspond to TRBD1. This TCR was sampled from a man under 40 with Graves' ophthalmopathy. Donor details come from another sample of the same person, matched by shared clones. The sample comprised peripheral blood. The CDR3 sequence is CASSNRDRETQYF. In nucleotides, the sequence is TGTGCCAGCAGCAACCGGGACAGGGAGACCCAGTACTTC.